One sample yielded the 8 T cell receptor beta chains listed below, sequenced in a study of blood T cell repertoires in COVID-19. TCRdb keeps only in-frame clones here, not all; method: immunoSEQ multiplex PCR. This table holds around 330,000 clones, 88% found once. The sample consisted of peripheral blood. The receptors come from a woman in her thirties with COVID-19, enrolled during active disease.

This chain links TRBV5-4 with TRBJ1-1; TRBD1 matches at 11 bases. Looked up from germline, CDR1 is SGHNT and CDR2 is YYREEE (reference sequence). V lost 6 bases to trimming and J lost 0 bases; unmatched junction nucleotides: 10. This CDR3 spans 17 amino acids. CDR3 DNA: TGTGCCAGCACCGAGGACAGGGGGCTCGCCCTGAACACTGAAGCTTTCTTT. Its translation is CASTEDRGLALNTEAFF.

The chain is built from TRBV3-1 (or the pseudogene TRBV3-2) and TRBJ2-5; 14 bases fit TRBD2. CDR3 length equals 15 residues. CDR1 is LGHDT and CDR2 is YNNKEL in the germline V gene (reference sequence). J lost 5 bases, V lost 4 bases, and 3 bases had no gene match. The CDR3 coding sequence is TGTGCCAGCAGCCCACGGACTAGCGGGGGGGAGACCCAGTACTTC. Translation gives CASSPRTSGGETQYF.

This clone was observed once. The V gene is TRBV11-3, the J gene TRBJ2-5; 8 nucleotides line up with TRBD1. The trim removed 1 base at V and 1 base at J, leaving 5 bases unmatched. The germline V gene has CDR1 SGHNT and CDR2 YENEEA. The length of the CDR3 is 16 residues. The chain's CDR3 is CASSLGDRTLQETQYF. DNA for the CDR3: TGTGCCAGCAGCTTAGGGGACAGGACGCTCCAAGAGACCCAGTACTTC.

The J gene is TRBJ1-4, the V gene TRBV6-5; 7 bases map to TRBD1. This CDR3 is built from 15 residues. The V and J ends lost 2 bases and 6 bases, in that order; junction bases with no gene match: 6. The germline V gene has CDR1 MNHEY and CDR2 SVGAGI. The CDR3 here is CASSYRPGGDEKLFF. CDR3 coding DNA: TGTGCCAGCAGTTACCGGCCAGGGGGTGATGAAAAACTGTTTTTT.

The V call is TRBV19, the J call TRBJ1-2, with D possibly TRBD1 on 5 matching bases. V dropped 7 bases and J dropped 7 bases, with 22 bases sitting between them. The V gene's germline CDR1 is LNHDA and CDR2 SQIVND (reference sequence). The CDR3 runs 15 residues. In nucleotides, the CDR3 is TGTGCCAGTACCAAAGGGGCGGGGCAGGGCTCTGGCTACACCTTC. Amino acid sequence: CASTKGAGQGSGYTF.

The chain is built from TRBV19 and TRBJ2-1; D is undetermined. CDR1 and CDR2 (germline): LNHDA, SQIVND (reference sequence). Deletions cut 5 bases from V and 4 bases from J, with 9 bases between. The CDR3 has 13 residues. CDR3 in DNA: TGTGCCAGTAGTGAGCTGAATTACAATGAGCAGTTCTTC. This sequence encodes CASSELNYNEQFF.

This chain links TRBV2 with TRBJ2-3; D not resolved. The CDR3 runs to 13 residues. Between the trimmed V and J ends, which lost 8 bases and 2 bases, there was a span of 11 bases. Looked up from germline, CDR1 is SNHLY and CDR2 is FYNNEI. DNA of the CDR3: TGTGCCAGCTCCGGGTTTTTCACAGATACGCAGTATTTT. Its translation: CASSGFFTDTQYF.

The rearrangement uses TRBV5-4 and TRBJ2-5; 7 bases match TRBD1. Germline CDR1 SGHNT, CDR2 YYREEE (reference sequence). The V and J ends lost 4 bases and 5 bases, in that order; junction bases with no gene match: 14. The CDR3 is made up of 16 amino acids. The CDR3 coding sequence is TGTGCCAGCAGCATAGACAGGGTGGGATTCGGGGAGACCCAGTACTTC. This sequence encodes CASSIDRVGFGETQYF.